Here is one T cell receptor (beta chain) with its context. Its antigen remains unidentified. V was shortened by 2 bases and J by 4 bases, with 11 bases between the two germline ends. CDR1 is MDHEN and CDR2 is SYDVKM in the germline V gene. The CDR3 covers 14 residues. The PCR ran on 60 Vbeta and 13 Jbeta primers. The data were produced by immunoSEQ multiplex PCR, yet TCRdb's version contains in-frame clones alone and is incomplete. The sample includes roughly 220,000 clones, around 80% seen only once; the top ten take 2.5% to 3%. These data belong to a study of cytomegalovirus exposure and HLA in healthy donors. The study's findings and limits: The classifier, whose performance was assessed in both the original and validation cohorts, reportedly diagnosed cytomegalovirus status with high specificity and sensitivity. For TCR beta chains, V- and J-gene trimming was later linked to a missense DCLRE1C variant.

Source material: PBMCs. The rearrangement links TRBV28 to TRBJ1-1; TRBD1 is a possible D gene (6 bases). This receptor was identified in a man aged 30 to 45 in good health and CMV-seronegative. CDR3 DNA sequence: TGTGCCAGCAGTTTAATCGACAGGAGCACTGAAGCTTTCTTT. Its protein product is CASSLIDRSTEAFF.